This T cell receptor (beta chain) was profiled in a study of post-analysis software for immune sequencing data. At the level of the study: Patients had relapsing-remitting, secondary progressive or progressive-relapsing multiple sclerosis; some lacked subtype.

Per the germline V gene, CDR1 is SSHAT and CDR2 is FNYEAQ (reference sequence). This CDR3 spans 14 amino acids. Overall study findings and caveats: The study found TRBV5-6, TRBV5-1 and TRBV20-1 among 4 or 5 TRBV segments more frequent in patients than controls.

A word on this clonotype: What it binds is not known. The junction differs from germline at one of its ends, possibly a read error.

Libraries were made from TCR beta cDNA, and they carried unique molecular identifiers. One entry per CDR3 protein, called by TCRdb with MiXCR from the PCR reads. This table holds about 760,000 distinct CDR3 sequences, 25% to 30% found once. The sequence derives from a girl aged 5-17 years with multiple sclerosis. The gene calls are TRBV7-7 and TRBJ2-5; the match to TRBD2 covers 7 bases. The J call is in doubt because the DNA end fits TRBJ2-1 better. The sequencing input was blood. This CDR3 is CASSGTFPGETQFF. Here the CDR3 DNA reads TGTGCTAGCAGCGGGACCTTTCCCGGAGAGACCCAGTTCTTC.